A selection of T cell receptor beta chains follows, all from one sample in a study of T-cell reconstitution after alpha-beta-depleted transplantation in children. TCRdb used MiXCR to reprocess the PCR reads, holding one entry per CDR3 protein. The sample lists around 700,000 distinct CDR3 sequences, about an eighth occurring once. The material was PBMCs, obtained before TCRalphabeta/CD19-depleted stem cell transplant. These receptors came from a girl aged 2-15 years with congenital amegakaryocytic thrombocytopenia, due to receive a stem cell transplant. Each CDR3 is given with its conserved first and last residue.

cdr3_length: 15
j_call: TRBJ2-3
v_call: TRBV12-3/TRBV12-4
cdr3_aa: CASSWGQALTDTQYF

cdr3_length: 13
j_call: TRBJ1-1
v_call: TRBV5-1
cdr3_aa: CASSPRESLEAFF

cdr3_length: 14
j_call: TRBJ1-1
v_call: TRBV5-1
cdr3_aa: CASSSTQGETEAFF

cdr3_length: 13
j_call: TRBJ2-7
v_call: TRBV7-6
cdr3_aa: CASRLTAQGEQYF

cdr3_length: 14
j_call: TRBJ2-7
v_call: TRBV20-1
cdr3_aa: CSAIPLAGGYEQYF

cdr3_length: 15
j_call: TRBJ2-7
v_call: TRBV12-3/TRBV12-4
cdr3_aa: CASSVDGPSSYEQYF

cdr3_length: 17
j_call: TRBJ2-5
v_call: TRBV5-1
cdr3_aa: CASSLATPLQGSETQYF

cdr3_length: 15
j_call: TRBJ2-3
v_call: TRBV5-1
cdr3_aa: CASSLDRVVTDTQYF

cdr3_length: 15
j_call: TRBJ2-7
v_call: TRBV20-1
cdr3_aa: CCAPGEIGGGTEQYF

cdr3_length: 15
j_call: TRBJ2-3
v_call: TRBV28
cdr3_aa: CASSARALGTDTQYF

cdr3_length: 14
j_call: TRBJ1-5
v_call: TRBV15
cdr3_aa: CATSRDPGNQPQHF

cdr3_length: 15
j_call: TRBJ2-7
v_call: TRBV5-1
cdr3_aa: CASSLEGRVSNEQYF

cdr3_length: 11
j_call: TRBJ2-7
v_call: TRBV20-1
cdr3_aa: CSASKGNEQYF

cdr3_length: 17
j_call: TRBJ2-1
v_call: TRBV5-1
cdr3_aa: CASSLVAGRVNGNEQFF

cdr3_length: 14
j_call: TRBJ2-1
v_call: TRBV12-3/TRBV12-4
cdr3_aa: CASRGTSGRIEQFF

cdr3_length: 12
j_call: TRBJ1-2
v_call: TRBV29-1
cdr3_aa: CSVSTGGYGYTF

cdr3_length: 17
j_call: TRBJ2-3
v_call: TRBV20-1
cdr3_aa: CSAKGLAGGPVPDTQYF

cdr3_length: 12
j_call: TRBJ1-2
v_call: TRBV29-1
cdr3_aa: CSVEVRNYGYTF

cdr3_length: 12
j_call: TRBJ2-7
v_call: TRBV6-1
cdr3_aa: CASSERRNEQYF

cdr3_length: 16
j_call: TRBJ1-2
v_call: TRBV20-1
cdr3_aa: CSARNRAPKAYYGYTF

cdr3_length: 12
j_call: TRBJ2-3
v_call: TRBV5-1
cdr3_aa: CATRAGGDTQYF

cdr3_length: 15
j_call: TRBJ2-3
v_call: TRBV6-5
cdr3_aa: CASSYSTRGADTQYF

cdr3_length: 15
j_call: TRBJ2-2
v_call: TRBV2
cdr3_aa: CASSGTLTSSGELFF

cdr3_length: 20
j_call: TRBJ2-1
v_call: TRBV7-8
cdr3_aa: CASSLLINHSGRRSPNEQFF

cdr3_length: 11
j_call: TRBJ2-3
v_call: TRBV20-1
cdr3_aa: CSARDPYTQYF

cdr3_length: 18
j_call: TRBJ2-3
v_call: TRBV10-3
cdr3_aa: CAISEWQMGDRGTDTQYF

cdr3_length: 15
j_call: TRBJ1-1
v_call: TRBV5-1
cdr3_aa: CASSDLGSTNTEAFF

cdr3_length: 16
j_call: TRBJ2-3
v_call: TRBV12-3/TRBV12-4
cdr3_aa: CASNRGLDLSTDTQYF

cdr3_length: 13
j_call: TRBJ1-5
v_call: TRBV27
cdr3_aa: CASSLEGTGPQHF

cdr3_length: 16
j_call: TRBJ2-1
v_call: TRBV7-9
cdr3_aa: CASSPSGGRGYNEQFF

cdr3_length: 16
j_call: TRBJ2-3
v_call: TRBV7-9
cdr3_aa: CASSPSGTSYGDTQYF

cdr3_length: 16
j_call: TRBJ2-3
v_call: TRBV4-1
cdr3_aa: CASSLTSGGVADTQYF

cdr3_length: 19
j_call: TRBJ2-1
v_call: TRBV6-2/TRBV6-3
cdr3_aa: CASSYNVFGLAGSYNEQFF

cdr3_length: 16
j_call: TRBJ2-2
v_call: TRBV2
cdr3_aa: CASSASDRAGTGELFF

cdr3_length: 16
j_call: TRBJ2-3
v_call: TRBV7-9
cdr3_aa: CASSSGTSASTDTQYF

cdr3_length: 16
j_call: TRBJ1-6
v_call: TRBV25-1
cdr3_aa: CASSESKGLYVSPLHF

cdr3_length: 13
j_call: TRBJ2-7
v_call: TRBV20-1
cdr3_aa: CSVRDAFTYEQYF

cdr3_length: 11
j_call: TRBJ2-7
v_call: TRBV20-1
cdr3_aa: CSALYSYEQYF

cdr3_length: 15
j_call: TRBJ2-7
v_call: TRBV9
cdr3_aa: CASSPASGSLYEQYF

cdr3_length: 15
j_call: TRBJ1-6
v_call: TRBV7-9
cdr3_aa: CASSFRGAYNSPLHF

cdr3_length: 15
j_call: TRBJ2-1
v_call: TRBV5-1
cdr3_aa: CASSLGLAGPNEQFF

cdr3_length: 13
j_call: TRBJ2-1
v_call: TRBV7-9
cdr3_aa: CASSFWGSLEQFF